Following are 29 T cell receptor beta chains from one sample sequenced in a study of metastatic and nonmetastatic thyroid tumors. Treatment of any kind had been given to no patient before thyroid surgery. With MiXCR, TCRdb reprocessed the PCR reads. The table has about 19,000 clones, roughly 23% seen once. Sequencing was carried out using tumor tissue. The receptor source for this set is a male donor with papillary thyroid cancer or a benign thyroid nodule (not recorded which). Some clones in this sample may be carry-over from other donors' samples.

This clone was picked up many times. V and J are TRBV10-3 and TRBJ2-3, with D possibly matching TRBD1 (5 bases). V shed 5 bases and J shed 5 bases, with 14 bases lying between them. Germline CDR1 reads ENHRY; CDR2 reads SYGVKD. This CDR3 comprises 14 residues. The chain's CDR3 is CAISLSKGEDTQYF. In DNA, the CDR3 is TGTGCCATCAGTCTATCCAAAGGGGAAGATACGCAGTATTTT.

This clone was seen ten or more times. V and J are TRBV7-3 and TRBJ2-1, with D possibly being TRBD2 (5 bases). V gave up 2 bases and J gave up 7 bases, with 9 bases separating them. Germline loops: CDR1 SGHTA, CDR2 FQGTGA. The CDR3 contains 13 residues. CDR3 sequence: CASSLEGLNEQFF. The DNA of the CDR3 is TGTGCCAGCAGCTTAGAGGGTTTGAATGAGCAGTTCTTC.

This clone has a handful of counts. A read error may be the cause here, since a much bigger clone is one base away. The chain recombines TRBV6-1 with TRBJ1-4; D unresolved. Trimming stripped 8 bases from V and 7 bases from J, with 17 bases between. The CDR3 has 14 amino acids. Germline V gene data show CDR1 as MNHNS and CDR2 as SASEGT. CDR3 amino acids: CASYSRDMGEKLFF. In DNA, the CDR3 is TGTGCCAGCTATTCGCGAGACATGGGTGAAAAACTGTTTTTT.

In its sample, this clone was seen many times. The chain couples TRBV13 to TRBJ1-6, with D possibly TRBD1 on 6 matching bases. From germline, CDR1 is PRHDT and CDR2 FYEKMQ (reference sequence). V was shortened by 6 bases and J by 10 bases, with 10 bases between the two germline ends. This CDR3 spans 12 amino acids. Here the CDR3 DNA reads TGTGCCAGCAGACAGGGTGGCTCACCCCTCCACTTT. Amino acids: CASRQGGSPLHF.

About this clone itself: The junction and the germline gene differ at one end; a read error may be behind it. The chain employs TRBV28 and TRBJ2-3, with 8 positions matching TRBD2. Germline lookup yields CDR1 MDHEN and CDR2 SYDVKM. The CDR3 length is 15 residues. CDR3 DNA: TGTGCCAGCAGTCACGCTAGCGGGCACACAGATACTCAGTATTTT. This encodes CASSHASGHTDTQYF.

This clone is medium-sized. The chain combines TRBV28 with TRBJ1-3, with D uncertain. The V end was cut by 0 bases, the J end by 0 bases, with 15 bases between. Germline V gene sequence: CDR1 MDHEN, CDR2 SYDVKM. The CDR3 extends over 18 amino acids. The DNA for the CDR3 is TGTGCCAGCAGTTTATGGTACCTCGCCGGGAACTCTGGAAACACCATATATTTT. Its translation is CASSLWYLAGNSGNTIYF.

This clone showed up many times. This chain uses TRBV6-1 with TRBJ1-3, with D uncertain. The CDR3 length is 14 residues. Trimming shortened V by 5 bases and J by 2 bases, and 10 bases separated the two germline ends. Germline CDR1 is MNHNS and CDR2 is SASEGT. The CDR3 protein is CASSLFGAGNTIYF. The CDR3 DNA is TGTGCCAGCAGTCTTTTCGGAGCTGGAAACACCATATATTTT.

The sample holds many counts of this clone. The genes are TRBV10-3 and TRBJ2-1; 12 bases match TRBD2. V lost 2 bases, J lost 7 bases, and 6 bases stayed unmatched. Germline V CDR1 and CDR2: ENHRY, SYGVKD. The CDR3 spans 16 residues. CDR3 in DNA: TGTGCCATCAGTGAGAAAGGGGGACTAGCGGGTAATGAGCAGTTCTTC. It codes for CAISEKGGLAGNEQFF.

This clone came up many times. The chain employs TRBV11-2 and TRBJ2-7; D is unresolved. CDR3 length equals 13 residues. The V gene lost 5 bases and the J gene lost 0 bases, with 8 bases spanning the gap. Germline-derived CDR1 and CDR2 are SGHAT and FQNNGV. The CDR3 reads CASSGRSSYEQYF. Here the CDR3 DNA reads TGTGCCAGCAGCGGTCGGAGCTCCTACGAGCAGTACTTC.

Comment on this clone: A single base separates this from a much larger clone, so it may be a read error. This chain connects TRBV15 to TRBJ2-3; D remains ambiguous. This CDR3 contains 12 residues. The V gene's germline CDR1 is LNHNV and CDR2 YYDKDF (reference sequence). CDR3 DNA sequence: TGTTCCACCAGCAGTGGAACAGATACGCAGTATTTT. Amino acid sequence: CSTSSGTDTQYF.

This clone has a count of ten or more. V and J are TRBV20-1 and TRBJ2-2, with D unclear. From germline, CDR1 is DFQATT and CDR2 SNEGSKA (reference sequence). V gave up 5 bases and J gave up 3 bases, with 7 bases separating them. The CDR3 totals 12 residues. The DNA of the CDR3 is TGCAGTGCTCCGACTGACACCGGGGAGCTGTTTTTT. This gives the protein CSAPTDTGELFF.

The chain couples TRBV30 to TRBJ1-2; 7 bases map to TRBD1. CDR1 is GTSNPN, CDR2 SVGIG, per germline (reference sequence). The V and J ends lost 6 bases and 4 bases, in that order; junction bases with no gene match: 5. The CDR3 extends over 12 amino acids. The CDR3 coding sequence is TGTGCCTGCCCGGACAGGCTCTATGGCTACACCTTC. Encoded protein: CACPDRLYGYTF.

The chain recombines TRBV7-2 with TRBJ1-1; D gene uncertain. V lost 2 bases, J lost 0 bases, and 13 bases lay in between. Germline assignment: CDR1 SGHTA and CDR2 FQGNSA. The CDR3 sequence is 16 residues long. The CDR3 DNA reads as TGTGCCAGCAGCTTATCCCTAACAGTTTTGAACACTGAAGCTTTCTTT. This translates into CASSLSLTVLNTEAFF.

With regard to this clone: This likely comes from a read error, as the CDR3 has no conserved phenylalanine or tryptophan at its end. Because the CDR3's place on the DNA is in doubt, the DNA is left out and the CDR3 is given as listed by TCRdb. The chain couples TRBV15 to TRBJ2-7; TRBD1 is the table's D call and was not checked against the DNA. CDR1 is LNHNV and CDR2 is YYDKDF in the germline V gene (reference sequence). The CDR3 sequence runs 14 residues, both termini included. The CDR3 spells CATSRGTGRIEQHL.

This clone was observed a handful of times. The chain is built from TRBV27 and TRBJ1-2; tentatively, D is TRBD1 (6 bases). With 4 bases removed from V and 7 bases from J, the gap between germline ends came to 22 bases. Germline-derived CDR1 and CDR2 are MNHEY and SMNVEV (reference sequence). There are 16 residues in the CDR3. This CDR3 reads CASSYYPWAGASGYTF. CDR3 sequence (DNA): TGTGCCAGCAGTTACTATCCCTGGGCAGGGGCGAGTGGCTACACCTTC.

This clone was seen at least ten times. The chain has TRBV18 and TRBJ2-4; D is uncertain. Looked up from germline, CDR1 is KGHSH and CDR2 is LQKENI. The germline V and J ends were trimmed by 6 bases and 1 base, with 13 bases remaining between them. This CDR3 is 15 amino acids long. For the CDR3, the DNA is TGTGCCAGCTCCCCCGCAGCCGGGGCCAAAAACATTCAGTACTTC. Protein sequence: CASSPAAGAKNIQYF.

About this clone itself: One end of the junction is discordant with germline, which a read error may explain. V is TRBV27 and J is TRBJ2-1; D gene ambiguous. The germline V gene encodes CDR1 MNHEY and CDR2 SMNVEV (reference sequence). The CDR3 extends over 13 amino acids. The CDR3 sequence is CAISLPPGLQQFF. The CDR3 bases are TGTGCCATCAGTTTACCGCCGGGTCTCCAACAGTTCTTC.

Many counts were recorded for this clone. The chain couples TRBV18 to TRBJ1-5; D is perhaps TRBD1 (5 bases). Trimming took off 2 bases at V and 1 base at J, with 6 bases between the two ends. This CDR3 has 14 amino acids. Germline lookup yields CDR1 KGHSH and CDR2 LQKENI. DNA for the CDR3: TGTGCCAGCTCACCATGGGACAGCAATCAGCCCCAGCATTTT. Translating it yields CASSPWDSNQPQHF.

This clone is medium-sized by share. The rearrangement joins TRBV6-4 to TRBJ2-3; 10 nucleotides agree with TRBD1. Germline lookup yields CDR1 MRHNA and CDR2 SNTAGT. V lost 3 bases and J lost 4; bases outside the gene matches: 1. The CDR3 is 14 residues long. The CDR3: CASSEGQGADTQYF. The CDR3 DNA sequence: TGTGCCAGCAGTGAAGGACAGGGGGCAGATACGCAGTATTTT.

This clone was recorded at least ten times. The chain links TRBV5-4 to TRBJ2-7; 10 bases fit TRBD2. The CDR3 spans 16 residues. Germline loops: CDR1 SGHNT, CDR2 YYREEE (reference sequence). V lost 9 bases, J lost 6 bases, and 18 bases stayed unmatched. The CDR3 is CATGTSDKSFSGEQYF. In DNA, the CDR3 is TGTGCCACCGGGACTAGCGATAAATCTTTCTCGGGCGAGCAGTACTTC.

This clone has at least ten counts. The CDR3 loop reads CASSTRDSMNEQFF. DNA of the CDR3: TGTGCCAGCAGCACCCGGGACTCCATGAATGAGCAGTTCTTC. This chain links TRBV9 with TRBJ2-1; D is perhaps TRBD2 (6 bases). The CDR3 covers 14 residues. Trimming cost V 4 bases and J 7 bases, with 15 bases left between them. Germline V lookup: CDR1 SGDLS, CDR2 YYNGEE.

This chain links TRBV20-1 with TRBJ1-4; 7 positions match TRBD1. The CDR3 is made up of 15 amino acids. Germline values: CDR1 DFQATT, CDR2 SNEGSKA (reference sequence). The V gene end was trimmed by 0 bases and the J gene end by 6 bases; junction bases not matched to a gene: 7. CDR3 loop: CSARDQTGTYEKLFF. For the CDR3, the DNA is TGCAGTGCTAGAGACCAGACAGGGACCTATGAAAAACTGTTTTTT.

This clone came up many times. The V and J genes are TRBV19 and TRBJ1-5; no firm D call. This CDR3 contains 10 residues. With 7 bases removed from V and 4 bases from J, the gap between germline ends came to 2 bases. CDR1 and CDR2 from the germline V gene are LNHDA and SQIVND (reference sequence). CDR3: CASKNQPQHF. DNA of the CDR3: TGTGCCAGTAAGAATCAGCCCCAGCATTTT.

As to this clone: A much more abundant neighbour one base away suggests this may be a read error. The chain has TRBV5-6 and TRBJ1-5, with D unclear. Germline CDR1 SGHDT, CDR2 YYEEEE. V lost 5 bases, J lost 4 bases, and 13 bases lay in between. The CDR3 contains 14 residues. CDR3 amino acids: CASRPGLQNQPQHF. CDR3 DNA sequence: TGTGCCAGCAGACCTGGACTTCAAAATCAGCCCCAGCATTTT.

The chain recombines TRBV4-1 with TRBJ2-1, with 7 bases fitting TRBD1. The CDR3 runs 14 residues. V shed 8 bases, J shed 7 bases, and the junction held 11 bases outside the gene matches. From germline, CDR1 is MGHRA and CDR2 YSYEKL. Here the CDR3 reads CASSRDRGRNEQFF. The CDR3 DNA reads TGCGCCAGCTCCCGGGACAGAGGCCGGAATGAGCAGTTCTTC.

This clone was counted many times. This chain uses TRBV19 with TRBJ2-2; tentative D call: TRBD2 (5 bases). The CDR3 runs to 15 residues. Trimming took off 4 bases at V and 3 bases at J, with 12 bases between the two ends. Germline loops: CDR1 LNHDA, CDR2 SQIVND (reference sequence). CDR3 coding DNA: TGTGCCAGTAGTACCCCAGGACTTCACACCGGGGAGCTGTTTTTT. Its protein product is CASSTPGLHTGELFF.

V usage is TRBV11-3 and J usage is TRBJ2-7; tentatively, D is TRBD1 or TRBD2 (5 bases each). The V gene's germline CDR1 is SGHNT and CDR2 YENEEA. V lost 5 bases and J 6 bases, leaving 17 bases between the germline ends. The CDR3 is 14 amino acids. The CDR3 protein is CASSTGASAGEQYF. In DNA, the CDR3 is TGTGCCAGCAGCACCGGGGCGTCAGCCGGCGAGCAGTACTTC. The full variable domain, completed using reference TRBV11-3 and TRBJ2-7, is EAGVVQSPRYKIIEKKQPVAFWCNPISGHNTLYWYLQNLGQGPELLIRYENEEAVDDSQLPKDRFSAERLKGVDSTLKIQPAELGDSAVYLCASSTGASAGEQYFGPGTRLTVT.

Many counts were recorded for this clone. This rearrangement joins TRBV12-3 or TRBV12-4 to TRBJ2-7, with D maybe TRBD2 (7 bases). Between the trimmed V and J ends, which lost 3 bases and 2 bases, there was a span of 11 bases. This CDR3 spans 14 amino acids. CDR3 DNA: TGTGCCAGCAGTTTGGGAGGGGGGCCCTACGAGCAGTACTTC. Translated, it gives CASSLGGGPYEQYF.

This clone was recorded at least ten times. A much larger clone differs from this one at a single base, so this may be a read error. Other DNA sequences in this sample translate to the same CDR3. The chain links TRBV5-1 to TRBJ2-2; D may be TRBD1 or TRBD2 (5 bases each). The CDR3 length is 16 residues. V lost 3 bases to trimming and J lost 3 bases, with 15 bases between them. Germline CDR1 is SGHRS and CDR2 is YFSETQ. CDR3 loop: CASSSPGTSDTGELFF. The CDR3 nucleotides read TGCGCCAGCAGCTCTCCCGGGACGAGCGACACCGGGGAGCTGTTTTTT.